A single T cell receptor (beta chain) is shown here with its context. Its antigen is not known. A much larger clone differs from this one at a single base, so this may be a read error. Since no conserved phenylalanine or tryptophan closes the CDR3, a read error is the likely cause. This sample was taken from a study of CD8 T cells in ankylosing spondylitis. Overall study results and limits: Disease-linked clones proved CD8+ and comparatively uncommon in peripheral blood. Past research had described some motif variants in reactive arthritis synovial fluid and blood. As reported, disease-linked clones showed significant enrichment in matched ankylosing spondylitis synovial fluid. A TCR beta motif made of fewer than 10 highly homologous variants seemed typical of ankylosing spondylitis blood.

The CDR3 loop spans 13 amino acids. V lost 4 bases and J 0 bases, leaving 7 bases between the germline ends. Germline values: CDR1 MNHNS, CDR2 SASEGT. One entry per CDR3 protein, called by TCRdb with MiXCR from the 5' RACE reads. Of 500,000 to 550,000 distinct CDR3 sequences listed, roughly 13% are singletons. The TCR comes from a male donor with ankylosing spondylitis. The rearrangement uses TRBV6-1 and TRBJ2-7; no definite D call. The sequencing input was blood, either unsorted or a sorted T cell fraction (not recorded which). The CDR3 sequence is CASSVGGSYEQYL. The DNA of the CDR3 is TGTGCCAGCAGTGTAGGCGGCTCCTACGAGCAGTACCTC.